Listed below are T cell receptor beta chains from one sample, sequenced in a study of T cells in localized non-small cell lung cancer. Profiled with immunoSEQ multiplex PCR; TCRdb holds only in-frame clones, not every one. The sample yields around 1,400 clones, approximately 21% seen once. The source material was normal lung tissue next to the tumor, sampled before any cancer treatment. These receptors all stem from a male donor older than 55 with stage I squamous cell lung carcinoma. CDR3s include the opening cysteine and the closing phenylalanine or tryptophan.

TRBV29-1,TRBJ1-5,CSVGGTGDLNQPQHF
TRBV28,TRBJ2-1,CASEPGHYNEQFF
TRBV6-7,TRBJ1-1,CASEQNTEAFF
TRBV11-3,TRBJ1-2,CARSLKEAQVEGYTF
TRBV11-3,TRBJ2-3,CASSLEAAGTGTDTQYF
TRBV29-1,TRBJ1-1,CSVGGRQGDTEAFF
TRBV18,TRBJ1-5,CASSQGSGQPQHF
TRBV11-3,TRBJ2-5,CASSPPPSYQETQYF
TRBV30,TRBJ1-5,CACKPRGGGPQPQHF
TRBV7-6,TRBJ2-7,CVRSSRQVSRYEQYF
TRBV11-3,TRBJ1-1,CASSPGYGETEAFF
TRBV19,TRBJ1-3,CASKKTGPLSGNTIYF
TRBV18,TRBJ1-5,CASSPGQGYQPQHF
TRBV7-5,TRBJ2-2,CASMSGRDPGELFF
TRBV11-3,TRBJ2-6,CASSSRTGSGANVLTF
TRBV6-1,TRBJ1-2,CASSEAIWAGYGYTF